What follows are 8 T cell receptor beta chains derived from one specimen sequenced in a study of blood T cells in healthy people across ages. Alongside a J-beta primer mix, a sample-barcoded 5' primer served in a second PCR lasting about 6 to 11 cycles. TCRdb reprocessed the 5' RACE reads via MiXCR and lists one record per CDR3 protein. Of 1.5 million to 1.9 million distinct CDR3 sequences listed, around 40% were seen once; the top ten hold about 4.1%. Sequencing was carried out using blood. The receptors shown here come from a woman aged 18-29 years in good health.

V gene TRBV20-1 combines with J gene TRBJ1-6, with D tentatively TRBD1 (5 bases). This CDR3 region has 13 residues. V lost 0 bases, J lost 10 bases, and 10 bases lay in between. CDR1 and CDR2 from the germline V gene are DFQATT and SNEGSKA (reference sequence). The CDR3 loop is CSARDKGRSPLHF. The CDR3 region has the DNA TGCAGTGCTAGAGATAAGGGGCGGTCACCCCTCCACTTT.

The chain combines TRBV4-3 with TRBJ2-1, with D perhaps matching TRBD2 (6 bases). The CDR3 covers 16 residues. V shed 4 bases and J shed 0 bases, with 13 bases lying between them. Germline CDR1 LGHNA, CDR2 YSLEER. The CDR3 protein is CASSLGLEGSYNEQFF. The DNA for the CDR3 is TGCGCCAGCAGCCTAGGTCTGGAGGGCTCCTACAATGAGCAGTTCTTC.

The V call is TRBV7-2, the J call TRBJ2-2; unclear D gene. Germline V gives CDR1 SGHTA, CDR2 FQGNSA. The CDR3 totals 15 residues. Trimming stripped 6 bases from V and 4 bases from J, with 15 bases between. The CDR3 here is CASSLSPQPTGELFF. CDR3 bases: TGTGCCAGCAGTCTGAGCCCCCAACCCACCGGGGAGCTGTTTTTT.

J is TRBJ1-2 and V is TRBV14; D gene ambiguous. V dropped 1 base and J dropped 3 bases, with 9 bases sitting between them. Germline CDR1 reads SGHDN; CDR2 reads FVKESK. This CDR3 spans 14 amino acids. In DNA, the CDR3 is TGTGCCAGCAGCCAAGGAGGCTATTACTATGGCTACACCTTC. As protein: CASSQGGYYYGYTF.

This chain joins TRBV20-1 and TRBJ2-5; TRBD2 matches 7 bases. Germline values: CDR1 DFQATT, CDR2 SNEGSKA (reference sequence). V shed 5 bases, J shed 4 bases, and the junction held 1 base outside the gene matches. The CDR3 loop spans 11 amino acids. The CDR3, as DNA: TGCAGTGCTTGGGGGGGAGAGACCCAGTACTTC. This encodes CSAWGGETQYF.

This clonotype was counted a few times. This chain's CDR3 is CASSATRGFSYNEQFF. The CDR3 DNA follows: TGTGCCAGCAGCGCAACCAGGGGTTTCTCCTACAATGAGCAGTTCTTC. The rearrangement uses TRBV11-2 and TRBJ2-1, with D perhaps matching TRBD1 (6 bases). Trimming cost V 5 bases and J 0 bases, with 14 bases left between them. From germline, CDR1 is SGHAT and CDR2 FQNNGV. This CDR3 spans 16 amino acids.

This clonotype was seen a handful of times. The genes are TRBV27 and TRBJ1-2; 9 nucleotides agree with TRBD1. Germline V gene lookup returns CDR1 MNHEY and CDR2 SMNVEV (reference sequence). The CDR3 sequence is 13 residues long. V lost 7 bases to trimming and J lost 8 bases; unmatched junction nucleotides: 8. The CDR3 loop is CASTGQGSIGYTF. CDR3 nucleotides: TGTGCCAGCACAGGACAGGGGTCGATAGGCTACACCTTC.

The chain uses TRBV4-1 and TRBJ2-2; D is perhaps TRBD1 or TRBD2 (5 bases each). The V gene's germline CDR1 is MGHRA and CDR2 YSYEKL. The CDR3 length is 16 residues. Trimming took 4 bases from V and 6 from J, leaving 18 bases between them. The CDR3 sequence is CASSRTGAGFSGELFF. As DNA, the CDR3 is TGCGCCAGCAGCCGCACCGGGGCCGGCTTCTCCGGGGAGCTGTTTTTT.